Listed below are T cell receptor beta chains from one sample, sequenced in a study of post-analysis software for immune sequencing data. TCRdb processed the PCR reads anew with MiXCR; each CDR3 protein has one entry. Of 700,000 to 800,000 distinct CDR3 sequences listed, 25% to 30% are singletons. Sequencing was done on a sample of blood. These receptor sequences come from a girl aged 5 to 17 with multiple sclerosis. CDR3s include the opening cysteine and the closing phenylalanine or tryptophan. Each record gives: J gene, V gene, clone size, D gene, CDR3 protein, CDR3 DNA. D genes are given only for firm matches. Size values are once, few and many counts, or a class for expanded clones, and some rows have none.

TRBJ2-1 | TRBV20-1 | many | TRBD2 | CSVLGGGYNEQFF | TGCAGTGTTTTGGGCGGGGGTTACAATGAGCAGTTCTTC
TRBJ1-1 | TRBV6-5 | - | TRBD1 | CASSYRTGGDEAFF | TGTGCCAGCAGTTACCGGACAGGGGGGGATGAAGCTTTCTTT
TRBJ1-2 | TRBV28 | - | TRBD1 | CASSLIGAGGRGYTF | TGTGCCAGCAGTCTTATAGGGGCAGGGGGCCGCGGCTACACCTTC
TRBJ1-1 | TRBV12-3/TRBV12-4 | - | - | CASSVGGVNTEAFF | TGTGCCAGCAGTGTCGGCGGGGTGAACACTGAAGCTTTCTTT
TRBJ2-5 | TRBV12-3/TRBV12-4 | few | - | CASSSNGRPQTQYF | TGTGCCAGCAGTTCCAATGGAAGGCCCCAGACCCAGTACTTC
TRBJ1-1 | TRBV12-3/TRBV12-4 | few | - | CASSFSGTMNTEAFF | TGTGCCAGCAGTTTCTCAGGGACAATGAACACTGAAGCTTTCTTT
TRBJ2-3 | TRBV3-1 | few | TRBD1 | CASSRHGQGRDTQYF | TGTGCCAGCAGCCGCCATGGACAGGGCCGGGATACGCAGTATTTT
TRBJ2-3 | TRBV9 | - | TRBD2 | CASSAGGRDTQYF | TGTGCCAGCAGCGCGGGAGGGCGAGATACGCAGTATTTT
TRBJ2-7 | TRBV7-2 | - | TRBD2 | CASSLEGGRAYYEQYF | TGTGCCAGCAGCTTAGAGGGCGGGAGGGCCTACTACGAGCAGTACTTC
TRBJ2-5 | TRBV5-1 | - | - | CASSSLSETRYF | TGCGCCAGCAGCTCGTTATCGGAGACCCGGTACTTC
TRBJ2-5 | TRBV2 | - | - | CASPSGSNYEQYF | TGTGCCAGCCCATCGGGTAGTAACTATGAGCAGTACTTC
TRBJ2-5 | TRBV27 | - | TRBD2 | CASRPAPLAGGQETQYF | TGTGCCAGCAGACCTGCCCCTCTAGCGGGGGGTCAAGAGACCCAGTACTTC
TRBJ2-7 | TRBV12-3/TRBV12-4 | - | TRBD1 | CASSSGTGGHYEQYF | TGTGCCAGCAGTTCCGGGACAGGGGGCCACTACGAGCAGTACTTC
TRBJ1-2 | TRBV18 | - | TRBD1 | CASSRGQGMDYGYTF | TGTGCCAGCTCACGGGGACAGGGAATGGACTATGGCTACACCTTC
TRBJ1-2 | TRBV6-5 | - | - | CASRTWRGNGYTF | TGTGCCAGCAGGACGTGGAGGGGCAATGGCTACACCTTC
TRBJ1-5 | TRBV6-1 | - | - | CASRVQAPNQPQHF | TGTGCCAGCAGGGTTCAGGCGCCCAATCAGCCCCAGCATTTT
TRBJ2-1 | TRBV19 | - | TRBD1 | CASQEQGAFGEQFF | TGTGCCAGTCAGGAACAGGGGGCGTTTGGGGAGCAGTTCTTC
TRBJ1-1 | TRBV6-5 | few | TRBD1 | CASRRSGQGGTEAFF | TGTGCCAGCAGGCGGTCGGGACAGGGAGGCACTGAAGCTTTCTTT
TRBJ2-1 | TRBV28 | few | - | CASSLERASYNEQFF | TGTGCCAGCAGTTTGGAGCGGGCATCATACAATGAGCAGTTCTTC
TRBJ2-6 | TRBV20-1 | few | - | CSAPHVGDGLSGANVLTF | TGCAGTGCCCCTCATGTGGGGGACGGACTGTCTGGGGCCAACGTCCTGACTTTC
TRBJ1-2 | TRBV29-1 | - | - | CSACAGESYGYTF | TGCAGCGCCTGCGCAGGGGAGAGCTATGGCTACACCTTC
TRBJ1-6 | TRBV9 | few | - | CASSVGPRGYNSPLHF | TGTGCCAGCAGCGTAGGACCTAGAGGCTATAATTCACCCCTCCACTTT
TRBJ2-5 | TRBV29-1 | - | - | CSATWGEETQYF | TGCAGCGCAACGTGGGGGGAAGAGACCCAGTACTTC
TRBJ1-2 | TRBV15 | few | - | CATSRGRFNYGYTF | TGTGCCACCAGCAGAGGTCGGTTTAACTATGGCTACACCTTC
TRBJ1-2 | TRBV3-1 | few | - | CASSQGSAGYTF | TGTGCCAGCAGCCAAGGGTCGGCAGGCTACACCTTC
TRBJ2-3 | TRBV12-3/TRBV12-4 | - | - | CASSQWGPGTDTQYF | TGTGCCAGCAGTCAATGGGGCCCTGGCACAGATACGCAGTATTTT
TRBJ1-5 | TRBV6-6 | few | - | CASSSRRTGSLNQPQHF | TGTGCCAGCAGTTCTCGACGAACAGGGAGTCTCAATCAGCCCCAGCATTTT
TRBJ2-5 | TRBV4-1 | few | - | CASSQVPVPAETQYF | TGCGCCAGCAGCCAAGTTCCCGTTCCAGCAGAGACCCAGTACTTC
TRBJ1-2 | TRBV25-1 | - | - | CASSAPGPGKWGYTF | TGTGCCAGCAGTGCTCCGGGGCCTGGAAAATGGGGCTACACCTTC
TRBJ1-2 | TRBV10-3 | - | - | CAISELSEGESYTF | TGTGCCATCAGTGAGCTCTCGGAGGGCGAGAGCTACACCTTC
TRBJ2-3 | TRBV5-1 | - | - | CASSFSMGPDTQYF | TGCGCCAGCAGCTTTAGCATGGGGCCAGATACGCAGTATTTT
TRBJ2-1 | TRBV5-1 | - | TRBD2 | CASSFTSGGRSSYNEQFF | TGCGCCAGCAGCTTTACTAGCGGGGGCCGCTCTTCCTACAATGAGCAGTTCTTC
TRBJ2-1 | TRBV6-2/TRBV6-3 | few | TRBD2 | CATLTSGGYNEQFF | TGTGCCACCCTAACTAGCGGGGGGTACAATGAGCAGTTCTTC
TRBJ2-5 | TRBV15 | - | - | CATSRDRSGGQYF | TGTGCCACCAGCAGAGATCGTAGCGGCGGGCAGTACTTC
TRBJ2-4 | TRBV29-1 | - | - | CSVEATGAKNIQYF | TGCAGCGTTGAGGCGACAGGAGCCAAAAACATTCAGTACTTC
TRBJ2-7 | TRBV6-6 | few | - | CASSPLGASRKKVEQYF | TGTGCCAGCAGTCCCCTTGGGGCTAGCAGGAAGAAAGTCGAGCAGTACTTC
TRBJ2-3 | TRBV4-3 | - | - | CASSQDLTKGTQYF | TGCGCCAGCAGCCAAGATCTCACAAAAGGTACGCAGTATTTT
TRBJ1-4 | TRBV29-1 | few | - | CRNIIYRQDEKLFF | TGCAGGAATATCATATACCGACAGGATGAAAAACTGTTTTTT
TRBJ2-6 | TRBV12-3/TRBV12-4 | - | - | CASDSYPGANVLTF | TGTGCCAGCGACAGTTACCCTGGGGCCAACGTCCTGACTTTC
TRBJ2-7 | TRBV20-1 | - | TRBD2 | CSAHARRRLAGRYEQYF | TGCAGTGCTCACGCGAGAAGGAGACTAGCGGGAAGGTACGAGCAGTACTTC
TRBJ1-1 | TRBV12-3/TRBV12-4 | - | - | CASSLYRGRGTEAFF | TGTGCCAGCAGTTTATACCGGGGCCGGGGCACTGAAGCTTTCTTT
TRBJ2-6 | TRBV7-9 | - | - | CASSPRLSSGANVLTF | TGTGCCAGCAGCCCGCGCCTCAGCTCTGGGGCCAACGTCCTGACTTTC
TRBJ2-3 | TRBV2 | - | - | CASQAEYGGVPQYF | TGTGCCAGCCAAGCCGAATACGGCGGGGTTCCGCAGTATTTT
TRBJ2-3 | TRBV3-1 | - | TRBD2 | CASSQDIAGGTDTQYF | TGTGCCAGCAGCCAAGATATAGCGGGAGGGACAGATACGCAGTATTTT
TRBJ2-5 | TRBV24-1 | - | TRBD2 | CATSGLAGETQYF | TGTGCCACCAGTGGACTAGCGGGAGAGACCCAGTACTTC
TRBJ1-1 | TRBV29-1 | - | - | CSAGARGKNTEAFF | TGCAGCGCCGGGGCCAGGGGAAAGAACACTGAAGCTTTCTTT
TRBJ2-7 | TRBV5-1 | few | TRBD2 | CASSSGGVRSYEQYF | TGCGCCAGCAGCTCGGGAGGCGTCCGCTCCTACGAGCAGTACTTC
TRBJ2-3 | TRBV20-1 | - | - | CSAGHFASTDTQYF | TGCAGTGCTGGTCACTTCGCTAGCACAGATACGCAGTATTTT
TRBJ2-6 | TRBV6-5 | - | - | CASSSPRGKHSGANVLTF | TGTGCCAGCAGTTCGCCCCGGGGAAAACACTCTGGGGCCAACGTCCTGACTTTC
TRBJ2-5 | TRBV7-2 | - | TRBD2 | CASRTIAGRQETQYF | TGTGCCAGCAGGACCATAGCGGGCCGACAAGAGACCCAGTACTTC
TRBJ2-7 | TRBV3-1 | few | - | CASSPRPGYEQYF | TGTGCCAGCAGCCCCCGGCCGGGGTACGAGCAGTACTTC
TRBJ1-6 | TRBV5-1 | - | - | CASSWDQNNSPLHF | TGCGCCAGCAGCTGGGACCAAAATAATTCACCCCTCCACTTT
TRBJ2-7 | TRBV28 | few | TRBD1 | CASSIQRTGGSGEQYF | TGTGCCAGCAGTATCCAAAGGACAGGGGGCTCCGGCGAGCAGTACTTC
TRBJ2-5 | TRBV21-1 | few | - | CASSKEPGGTRGTQYF | TGTGCCAGCAGCAAAGAACCGGGGGGGACCCGAGGGACCCAGTACTTC
TRBJ1-2 | TRBV20-1 | few | - | CSSRVANYGYTF | TGCAGCAGCAGGGTCGCTAACTATGGCTACACCTTC
TRBJ2-2 | TRBV10-3 | - | - | CAISEHGVPNTGELFF | TGTGCCATCAGTGAGCACGGGGTCCCGAACACCGGGGAGCTGTTTTTT
TRBJ1-6 | TRBV6-5 | - | TRBD1 | CASSRDRLSPLHF | TGTGCCAGCAGCCGGGACAGGCTTTCACCCCTCCACTTT